A selection of T cell receptor beta chains follows, all from one sample in a study of post-analysis software for immune sequencing data. TCRdb reprocessed the PCR reads with MiXCR, giving one entry per CDR3 protein. The profile covers around 260,000 distinct CDR3 sequences, with just over 35% appearing a single time and around 4.7% taken by the ten largest. What was sequenced was blood. Receptor source: a girl aged 10 to 17 with multiple sclerosis. CDR3s include the opening cysteine and the closing phenylalanine or tryptophan. D genes are given only for firm matches. Clone size is given for some rows only: seen once, a few or many times, or a class if the clone is expanded.

>TRBV6-1|TRBD2|TRBJ2-5|-
CASSESGEAETQYF
TGTGCCAGCAGTGAAAGCGGGGAGGCGGAGACCCAGTACTTC
>TRBV5-1|TRBD1|TRBJ2-5|-
CASSLGGDRGRVEQYF
TGCGCCAGCAGTTTGGGTGGGGACAGGGGGCGCGTGGAGCAGTACTTC
>TRBV7-8|-|TRBJ1-2|many
CASSAGAGMRSGYTF
TGTGCCAGCAGCGCCGGAGCCGGGATGAGGAGTGGCTACACCTTC
>TRBV7-9|TRBD1|TRBJ1-5|few
CASSGSLSGGPHQPQHF
TGTGCCAGCTCCGGGTCGCTTTCAGGGGGTCCCCATCAGCCCCAGCATTTT
>TRBV29-1|-|TRBJ2-1|-
CSVAQIVVTGSRIPNEQFF
TGCAGCGTTGCCCAAATCGTGGTTACAGGGTCGCGAATCCCGAATGAGCAGTTCTTC
>TRBV14|-|TRBJ2-7|-
CASSQVSRGGNEQYF
TGTGCCAGCAGCCAAGTTTCCAGGGGTGGGAACGAGCAGTACTTC
>TRBV27|-|TRBJ1-2|many
CASSQRGIFNYGYTF
TGTGCCAGCAGTCAGCGAGGGATTTTTAACTATGGCTACACCTTC
>TRBV9|TRBD2|TRBJ2-3|few
CASSPPTSRADTQYF
TGTGCCAGCAGCCCCCCGACTAGCCGCGCAGATACGCAGTATTTT
>TRBV20-1|-|TRBJ2-5|-
CSAIRTDKETQYF
TGCAGTGCTATCCGGACTGACAAAGAGACCCAGTACTTC
>TRBV28|TRBD1|TRBJ2-5|many
CASSSPGTEDQETQYF
TGTGCCAGCAGTTCACCGGGGACAGAAGACCAAGAGACCCAGTACTTC
>TRBV7-2|TRBD2|TRBJ2-3|many
CASSPTNGRADTQYF
TGTGCCAGCAGTCCGACTAACGGGAGGGCCGATACGCAGTATTTT
>TRBV5-5|TRBD1|TRBJ1-4|once
CASSPMTGSNEKLFF
TGTGCCAGCAGCCCTATGACAGGGAGTAATGAAAAACTGTTTTTT
>TRBV7-2|-|TRBJ2-7|few
CASSVQGPSYEQYF
TGTGCCAGCAGCGTACAGGGCCCTTCCTACGAGCAGTACTTC
>TRBV3-1|TRBD2|TRBJ2-5|few
CASSLLTSGGQETQYF
TGTGCCAGCAGCCTACTGACTAGCGGGGGGCAAGAGACCCAGTACTTC
>TRBV7-2|-|TRBJ1-5|many
CASSLELGRQPQHF
TGTGCCAGCAGCTTAGAATTGGGCAGGCAGCCCCAGCATTTT
>TRBV20-1|TRBD2|TRBJ2-5|once
CSARDLKGLAWGTQYF
TGCAGTGCTAGAGACCTTAAGGGACTAGCCTGGGGGACCCAGTACTTC
>TRBV5-1|-|TRBJ2-1|few
CASSLEGAGGLNEQFF
TGCGCCAGCAGCTTGGAGGGGGCGGGGGGTCTGAATGAGCAGTTCTTC
>TRBV7-3|-|TRBJ2-1|-
CASSLTAVLSYNERFF
TGTGCCAGCAGCTTAACGGCAGTTCTCTCCTACAATGAGCGGTTCTTC
>TRBV5-1|-|TRBJ2-1|many
CASSLAGVEQFF
TGCGCCAGCAGCTTGGCGGGAGTTGAGCAGTTCTTC
>TRBV20-1|-|TRBJ2-5|-
CSAKTGVRDQETQYF
TGCAGTGCTAAGACGGGAGTTCGGGACCAAGAGACCCAGTACTTC
>TRBV20-1|TRBD2|TRBJ2-7|once
CSAGTRRRTYEQYF
TGCAGTGCAGGGACTAGGCGGAGGACGTACGAGCAGTACTTC
>TRBV4-2|-|TRBJ1-5|-
CASSQAAGVQPQHF
TGTGCCAGCAGCCAAGCGGCTGGGGTTCAGCCCCAGCATTTT
>TRBV12-3/TRBV12-4|-|TRBJ1-2|many
CASSSLLVSREGYTF
TGTGCCAGCAGTTCCCTTCTCGTGTCCAGGGAGGGCTACACCTTC
>TRBV19|-|TRBJ1-4|-
CASRANEKLFF
TGTGCCAGTAGGGCTAATGAAAAACTGTTTTTT
>TRBV18|TRBD2|TRBJ2-1|once
CASSPSGNWDNGQFF
TGTGCCAGCTCACCTAGCGGGAACTGGGACAATGGGCAGTTCTTC
>TRBV6-5|-|TRBJ1-1|many
CASSRDTEAFF
TGTGCCAGCAGTAGGGACACTGAAGCTTTCTTT
>TRBV29-1|-|TRBJ2-1|many
CSVGGRYIDEQFF
TGCAGCGTTGGGGGACGGTACATCGATGAGCAGTTCTTC
>TRBV5-1|-|TRBJ2-7|few
CASSLVRARGDEQYF
TGCGCCAGCAGCTTGGTCCGGGCAAGAGGCGATGAGCAGTACTTC
>TRBV7-6|-|TRBJ1-2|once
CASSLDAGTYGYTF
TGTGCCAGCAGCTTAGATGCCGGCACCTATGGCTACACCTTC
>TRBV24-1|-|TRBJ2-6|many
CATSDLPGAGANVLTF
TGTGCCACCAGTGATTTGCCAGGGGCTGGGGCCAACGTCCTGACTTTC
>TRBV3-1|-|TRBJ2-7|-
CASSQGAQSSYEQYF
TGTGCCAGCAGCCAAGGGGCACAGAGCTCCTACGAGCAGTACTTC
>TRBV5-1|-|TRBJ2-5|-
CASSLEAAEVLETQYF
TGCGCCAGCAGCTTGGAAGCGGCTGAGGTTCTGGAGACCCAGTACTTC
>TRBV20-1|TRBD1|TRBJ2-4|many
CSARGPGQGENIQYF
TGCAGTGCTAGAGGTCCGGGACAGGGGGAAAACATTCAGTACTTC
>TRBV25-1|-|TRBJ2-1|many
CASSPRGLSYNEQFF
TGTGCCAGCAGTCCGCGGGGCCTTTCCTACAATGAGCAGTTCTTC
>TRBV29-1|-|TRBJ1-1|few
CSDLTGPLTEAFF
TGCAGCGATCTGACAGGCCCGTTGACTGAAGCTTTCTTT
>TRBV3-1|-|TRBJ1-2|many
CASSQEFLTTSTF
TGTGCCAGCAGCCAAGAATTTTTGACGACAAGCACCTTC
>TRBV12-3/TRBV12-4|TRBD1|TRBJ1-1|-
CASSGRRDREGGEAFF
TGTGCCAGCAGTGGAAGAAGAGACAGGGAAGGAGGTGAAGCTTTCTTT
>TRBV11-3|TRBD1|TRBJ2-1|many
CASSLRRGHNEQFF
TGTGCCAGCAGCTTAAGAAGGGGGCACAATGAGCAGTTCTTC
>TRBV13|TRBD2|TRBJ2-5|few
CASSLAGLARTSQETQYF
TGTGCCAGCAGCTTAGCCGGACTAGCGAGGACCTCCCAAGAGACCCAGTACTTC
>TRBV6-6|-|TRBJ1-5|-
CASSYPTEYSNQPQHF
TGTGCCAGCAGTTACCCGACCGAATATAGCAATCAGCCCCAGCATTTT
>TRBV12-3/TRBV12-4|-|TRBJ1-2|-
CASSKANYGYTF
TGTGCCAGCAGTAAAGCTAACTATGGCTACACCTTC
>TRBV7-2|TRBD2|TRBJ2-7|-
CASSAGGAVSYEQYF
TGTGCCAGCAGCGCCGGGGGGGCAGTCTCCTACGAGCAGTACTTC